The clone carrying this TCR beta chain was observed a handful of times. Antigen specificity is unknown. Time point: persistent/refractory GD, antithyroid drugs over 5 years with positive TRAb. Preparation of the TCR library used RNA extracted from PBMCs. It was an endocrinology department in Xi'an, China, that provided the patients. The sample originates from a study of regulatory T cells in long-lasting Graves disease. In the study overall: By definition, persistent Graves' disease involved antithyroid drugs for over 5 years alongside positive TSH receptor antibodies. Study results and caveats: Persistent disease exhibited a predilection for TRBV28, TRBJ1-2 and TRBJ2-5.

CDR3 regions were amplified by Arm-PCR using iRepertoire HTBI primers to build TCR beta libraries. Original processing notes: Taken together, the samples had 50 to 70 TRBV and approximately 15 TRBJ segments identified. TCRdb re-analysed the multiplex PCR reads in MiXCR, keeping a single row per CDR3 protein. TCRdb, rather than the study authors, made the V and J calls. The sample includes about half a million distinct CDR3 sequences, less than 25% seen only once; the top ten take around 13%. CDR3 length: 13 residues. The germline V and J ends were trimmed by 3 bases and 7 bases, with 13 bases remaining between them. Germline V gene lookup returns CDR1 KGHSH and CDR2 LQKENI.

The sample was peripheral blood mononuclear cells (PBMCs), taken when the disease was refractory, from a patient treated with antithyroid drugs. The V call is TRBV18, the J call TRBJ2-7; D tentatively reads TRBD1 or TRBD2 (5 bases each). The origin of this receptor is a female donor with Graves disease. CDR3: CASSPQGTGEQYF. In nucleotides, the CDR3 is TGTGCCAGCTCACCCCAGGGTACGGGGGAGCAGTACTTC. The full variable domain, rest sourced from reference TRBV18 and TRBJ2-7, is NAGVMQNPRHLVRRRGQEARLRCSPMKGHSHVYWYRQLPEEGLKFMVYLQKENIIDESGMPKERFSAEFPKEGPSILRIQQVVRGDSAAYFCASSPQGTGEQYFGPGTRLTVT.